A selection of T cell receptor beta chains follows, all from one sample in a study of regulatory T cells in long-lasting Graves disease. MiXCR was run by TCRdb on the multiplex PCR reads, yielding one entry per CDR3 protein. The table shows roughly 410,000 distinct CDR3 sequences, with 15% occurring only once. These sequences were also reported in another study, on T cells in Graves' hyperthyroidism and ophthalmopathy.

Material: peripheral blood mononuclear cells (PBMCs), obtained at new diagnosis, from a patient treated with antithyroid drugs. The receptors shown here come from a woman aged 40 to 50 with Graves disease. Both conserved end residues are part of each CDR3. The order of the fields is V gene, clone size, D gene, J gene, CDR3 protein, CDR3 DNA. D genes are given only for firm matches. Not every row has a clone size; where given, it reads once, few, many or a size class.

>TRBV6-1|NA|TRBD2|TRBJ2-5
CASRRAGGETQYF
TGTGCCAGCAGACGAGCGGGAGGGGAGACCCAGTACTTC
>TRBV29-1|few|NA|TRBJ2-1
CSEWGASGTHGGHEQFF
TGCAGCGAGTGGGGTGCGTCTGGGACCCACGGCGGTCATGAGCAGTTCTTC
>TRBV20-1|NA|NA|TRBJ1-1
CSAREPQGFKYRAFF
TGCAGTGCTAGAGAACCGCAGGGGTTTAAGTATCGGGCTTTCTTT
>TRBV7-6|NA|NA|TRBJ1-2
CASSLGPLRGYTF
TGTGCCAGCAGCTTAGGCCCCCTACGAGGCTACACCTTC
>TRBV7-7|few|TRBD2|TRBJ2-1
CASSPRDLAGSYNEQFF
TGTGCTAGCAGCCCGCGGGACCTAGCGGGCTCCTACAATGAGCAGTTCTTC
>TRBV27|many|TRBD1|TRBJ2-7
CASSDGQGYYEQYF
TGTGCCAGCAGTGACGGACAGGGTTATTACGAGCAGTACTTC
>TRBV19|NA|NA|TRBJ1-1
CASSISGRTNTEAFF
TGTGCCAGTAGTATATCGGGGAGGACTAACACTGAAGCTTTCTTT
>TRBV5-1|few|NA|TRBJ2-3
CASRRAGTASTDTQYF
TGCGCCAGCAGGAGAGCCGGGACGGCTTCCACAGATACGCAGTATTTT
>TRBV10-2|many|TRBD1|TRBJ2-5
CASSRTGVETQYF
TGCGCCAGCAGTAGGACAGGGGTAGAGACCCAGTACTTC
>TRBV7-2|many|TRBD1|TRBJ1-2
CASSSESRDSNYGYTF
TGTGCCAGCAGCTCCGAATCCCGGGACAGTAACTATGGCTACACCTTC
>TRBV3-1|NA|TRBD1|TRBJ2-5
CASSQESEVQWTGQETQYF
TGTGCCAGCAGCCAAGAATCGGAGGTGCAGTGGACAGGCCAAGAGACCCAGTACTTC
>TRBV20-1|NA|TRBD1|TRBJ1-6
CSATGQGGGILNSPLHF
TGCAGTGCTACTGGACAGGGGGGGGGGATTCTAAATTCACCCCTCCACTTT
>TRBV2|many|TRBD1|TRBJ1-5
CASSEGQDSNQPQHF
TGTGCCAGCAGTGAGGGACAGGATAGCAATCAGCCCCAGCATTTT
>TRBV28|NA|NA|TRBJ1-6
CAGRTVNSPLHF
TGTGCCGGACGGACAGTTAATTCACCCCTCCACTTT
>TRBV5-1|few|NA|TRBJ1-1
CASSLGSQGGTEAFF
TGCGCCAGCAGCCTAGGATCTCAGGGCGGCACTGAAGCTTTCTTT
>TRBV6-5|few|NA|TRBJ1-1
CASSYSTGNRLGWTEAFF
TGTGCCAGCAGTTACTCGACAGGAAACAGGTTGGGGTGGACTGAAGCTTTCTTT
>TRBV10-3|many|NA|TRBJ2-5
CAISIAAGETQYF
TGTGCCATCAGCATAGCGGCTGGGGAGACCCAGTACTTC
>TRBV5-5|NA|TRBD1|TRBJ2-7
CASSFGQGAWDEQYF
TGTGCCAGCAGCTTTGGACAGGGGGCTTGGGACGAGCAGTACTTC
>TRBV7-2|many|NA|TRBJ2-5
CASSYSAGGNEQLF
TGTGCCAGCAGCTACTCCGCCGGGGGCAATGAGCAGCTCTTC
>TRBV29-1|few|NA|TRBJ2-2
CSVEDRGIGELFF
TGCAGCGTTGAAGATCGGGGTATCGGGGAGCTGTTTTTT
>TRBV6-2/TRBV6-3|many|TRBD2|TRBJ2-7
CASRPPGGPDEQYF
TGTGCCAGCAGACCACCGGGAGGGCCAGACGAGCAGTACTTC
>TRBV12-3/TRBV12-4|many|NA|TRBJ2-5
CASSPRDSETQYF
TGTGCCAGCAGTCCCCGCGACTCAGAGACCCAGTACTTC
>TRBV19|NA|NA|TRBJ2-2
CASSTTRDSFTGELFF
TGTGCCAGTAGTACCACACGGGACTCCTTCACCGGGGAGCTGTTTTTT
>TRBV7-8|many|NA|TRBJ1-6
CASNRQTDNSPLHF
TGTGCCAGCAATCGCCAGACGGATAATTCACCCCTCCACTTT
>TRBV14|NA|NA|TRBJ2-2
CASSQEYFPNTGELFF
TGTGCCAGCAGCCAAGAGTACTTCCCAAACACCGGGGAGCTGTTTTTT
>TRBV7-2|few|NA|TRBJ2-1
CASSRDFGYNEQFF
TGTGCCAGCAGCCGGGACTTTGGCTACAATGAGCAGTTCTTC